This TCR beta chain was found in a study of T cell responses to AZD1222 COVID-19 vaccine. Notes on the study in general: Increased Spike-specific TCR breadth and depth were observed after two AZD1222 doses. Most donors were white British and more were female, and clonal diversity was possibly underestimated.

Notes on this clone: Its target is unknown.

CDR3 length equals 14 residues. V gave up 11 bases and J gave up 2 bases; unmatched junction bases: 10. Germline CDR1 and CDR2: MDHEN and SYDVKM. Profiled with immunoSEQ multiplex PCR; TCRdb holds only in-frame clones, not every one. The data contain 110,000 to 150,000 clones, around 89% of them singletons. This receptor was taken from an adult in good health. The rearrangement uses TRBV28 and TRBJ2-3; the match to TRBD2 covers 7 bases. Source: peripheral blood, taken on day 0 of AZD1222 vaccination. CDR3 residues: CAGWGGSPTDTQYF. The CDR3, as DNA: TGTGCCGGTTGGGGCGGGAGTCCCACAGATACGCAGTATTTT.